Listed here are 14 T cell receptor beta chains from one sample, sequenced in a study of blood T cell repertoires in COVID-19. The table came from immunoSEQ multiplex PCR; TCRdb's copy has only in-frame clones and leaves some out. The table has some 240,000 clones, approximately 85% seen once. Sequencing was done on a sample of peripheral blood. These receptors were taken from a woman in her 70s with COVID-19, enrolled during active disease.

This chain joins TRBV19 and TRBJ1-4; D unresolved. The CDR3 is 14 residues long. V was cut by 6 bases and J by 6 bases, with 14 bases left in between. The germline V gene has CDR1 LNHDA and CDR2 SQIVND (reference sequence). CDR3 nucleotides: TGTGCCAGTAGCACCTCTGGCGGGTATGAAAAACTGTTTTTT. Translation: CASSTSGGYEKLFF. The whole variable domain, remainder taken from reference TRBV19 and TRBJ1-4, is DGGITQSPKYLFRKEGQNVTLSCEQNLNHDAMYWYRQDPGQGLRLIYYSQIVNDFQKGDIAEGYSVSREKKESFPLTVTSAQKNPTAFYLCASSTSGGYEKLFFGSGTQLSVL.

The chain's CDR3 is CASSQGGNQPQHF. The CDR3 bases are TGTGCCAGCAGCCAGGGAGGCAATCAGCCCCAGCATTTT. V is TRBV3-1 (or the pseudogene TRBV3-2) and J is TRBJ1-5, with D unclear. The CDR3 spans 13 residues. Germline CDR1 is LGHDT and CDR2 is YNNKEL (reference sequence). V was shortened by 3 bases and J by 2 bases, with 5 bases between the two germline ends.

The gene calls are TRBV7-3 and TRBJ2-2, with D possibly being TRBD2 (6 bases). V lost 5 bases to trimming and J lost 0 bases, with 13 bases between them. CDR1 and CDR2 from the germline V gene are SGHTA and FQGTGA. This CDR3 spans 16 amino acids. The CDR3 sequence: CASSPRAGPNTGELFF. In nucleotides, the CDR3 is TGTGCCAGCAGCCCCCGGGCGGGGCCGAACACCGGGGAGCTGTTTTTT. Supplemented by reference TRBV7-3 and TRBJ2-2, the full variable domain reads GAGVSQTPSNKVTEKGKYVELRCDPISGHTALYWYRQSLGQGPEFLIYFQGTGAADDSGLPNDRFFAVRPEGSVSTLKIQRTERGDSAVYLCASSPRAGPNTGELFFGEGSRLTVL.

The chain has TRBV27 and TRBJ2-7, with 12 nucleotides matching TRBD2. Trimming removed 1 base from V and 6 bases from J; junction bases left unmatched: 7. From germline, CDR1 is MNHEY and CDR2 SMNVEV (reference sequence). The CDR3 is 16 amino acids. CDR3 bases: TGTGCCAGCAGTTTATTCCCGCTAGCGGGAGGGTTCGAGCAGTACTTC. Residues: CASSLFPLAGGFEQYF.

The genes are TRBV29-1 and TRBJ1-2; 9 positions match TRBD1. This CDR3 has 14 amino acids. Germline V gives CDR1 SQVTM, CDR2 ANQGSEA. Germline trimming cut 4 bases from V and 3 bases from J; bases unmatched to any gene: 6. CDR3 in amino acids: CSVADRGVDYGYTF. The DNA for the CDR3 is TGCAGCGTTGCAGACAGGGGGGTCGACTATGGCTACACCTTC.

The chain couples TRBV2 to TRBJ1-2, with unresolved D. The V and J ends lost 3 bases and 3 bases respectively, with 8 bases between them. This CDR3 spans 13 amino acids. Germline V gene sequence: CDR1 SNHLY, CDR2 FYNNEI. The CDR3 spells CASSDLADYGYTF. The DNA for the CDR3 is TGTGCCAGCAGTGATTTGGCAGACTATGGCTACACCTTC.

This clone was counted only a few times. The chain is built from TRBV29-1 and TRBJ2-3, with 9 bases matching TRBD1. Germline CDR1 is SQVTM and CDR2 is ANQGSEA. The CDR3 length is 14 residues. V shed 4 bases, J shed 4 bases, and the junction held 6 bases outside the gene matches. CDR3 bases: TGCAGCGTTGGATTGGACAGGGGAGCAGATACGCAGTATTTT. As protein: CSVGLDRGADTQYF.

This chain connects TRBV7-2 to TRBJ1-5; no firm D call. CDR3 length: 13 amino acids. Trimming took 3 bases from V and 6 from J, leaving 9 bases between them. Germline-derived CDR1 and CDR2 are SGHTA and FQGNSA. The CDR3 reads CASSFGEAQPQHF. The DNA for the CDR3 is TGTGCCAGCAGCTTTGGGGAGGCTCAGCCCCAGCATTTT.

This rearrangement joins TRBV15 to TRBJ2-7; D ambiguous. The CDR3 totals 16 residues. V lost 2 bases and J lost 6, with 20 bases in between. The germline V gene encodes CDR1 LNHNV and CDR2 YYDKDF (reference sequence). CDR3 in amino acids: CATSRSYGGPPAEQYF. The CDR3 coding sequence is TGTGCCACCAGCAGATCCTACGGCGGTCCCCCAGCCGAGCAGTACTTC. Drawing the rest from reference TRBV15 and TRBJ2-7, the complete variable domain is DAMVIQNPRYQVTQFGKPVTLSCSQTLNHNVMYWYQQKSSQAPKLLFHYYDKDFNNEADTPDNFQSRRPNTSFCFLDIRSPGLGDTAMYLCATSRSYGGPPAEQYFGPGTRLTVT.

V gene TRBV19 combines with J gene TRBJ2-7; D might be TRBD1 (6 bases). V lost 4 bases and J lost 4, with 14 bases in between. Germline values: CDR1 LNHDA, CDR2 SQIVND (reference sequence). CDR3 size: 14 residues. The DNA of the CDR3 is TGTGCCAGTAGTACGAACAGGGAGAAGTACGAGCAGTACTTC. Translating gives CASSTNREKYEQYF.

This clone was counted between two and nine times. Written as DNA, the CDR3 is TGTGCCAGCAGCGCCCAGGTAACCATGAACACTGAAGCTTTCTTT. Its translation: CASSAQVTMNTEAFF. The chain employs TRBV9 and TRBJ1-1; D is ambiguous. CDR1 is SGDLS and CDR2 is YYNGEE in the germline V gene. Deletions cut 3 bases from V and 0 bases from J, with 12 bases between. The CDR3 has 15 amino acids.

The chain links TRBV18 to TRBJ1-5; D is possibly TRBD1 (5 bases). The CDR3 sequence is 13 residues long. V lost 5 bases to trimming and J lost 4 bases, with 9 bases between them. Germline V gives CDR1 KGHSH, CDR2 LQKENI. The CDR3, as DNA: TGTGCCAGCTCAACGGGGGTAAATCAGCCCCAGCATTTT. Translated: CASSTGVNQPQHF.

DNA for the CDR3: TGTGCCAGCACCGAGGCAGGGGTGTCACCCCTCCACTTT. As protein: CASTEAGVSPLHF. The chain uses TRBV25-1 and TRBJ1-6; maybe TRBD1 (6 bases). Trimming cost V 7 bases and J 10 bases, with 14 bases left between them. CDR3 length: 13 residues. Germline V gives CDR1 MGHDK, CDR2 SYGVNS.

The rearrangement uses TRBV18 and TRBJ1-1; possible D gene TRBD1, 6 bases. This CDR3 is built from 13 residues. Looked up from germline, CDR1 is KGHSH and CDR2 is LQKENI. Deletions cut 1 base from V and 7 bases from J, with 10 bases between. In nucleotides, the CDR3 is TGTGCCAGCTCACCACGTACAGGGATTGAAGCTTTCTTT. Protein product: CASSPRTGIEAFF. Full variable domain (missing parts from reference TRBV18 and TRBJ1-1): NAGVMQNPRHLVRRRGQEARLRCSPMKGHSHVYWYRQLPEEGLKFMVYLQKENIIDESGMPKERFSAEFPKEGPSILRIQQVVRGDSAAYFCASSPRTGIEAFFGQGTRLTVV.